This T cell receptor (beta chain) was recorded in a study of T-cell reconstitution after alpha-beta-depleted transplantation in children. Study-wide results and caveats: Approximately two months post-transplant, alpha-beta T cells reportedly originated from several hundred expanded graft clones. The high TCRbeta diversity at day 60 in some patients came from surviving recipient T cells and thymic progenitors. T-cell numbers and diversity one year post-transplant derived largely from freshly generated T cells.

Notes on this clonotype: Its antigen is not known.

As it was prepared, the TCRbeta library received unique molecular identifiers. TCRdb ran MiXCR on the PCR reads and lists one entry per CDR3 protein. The sample lists 15,000 to 20,000 distinct CDR3 sequences; approximately 5.1% were seen once. Trimming cost V 0 bases and J 0 bases, with 23 bases left between them. The CDR3 has 20 amino acids. The germline gives CDR1 LGHNA, CDR2 YSLEER. This chain joins TRBV4-3 and TRBJ1-1; possible D gene TRBD1, 6 bases. The specimen was PBMCs, collected before TCRalphabeta/CD19-depleted stem cell transplant. The receptor's source is a boy younger than 18 with acute lymphoblastic leukemia, due to receive a stem cell transplant. The CDR3 nucleotides read TGCGCCAGCAGCCAAGATTTCGGGGGATGGGGCGGACAGTTGAACACTGAAGCTTTCTTT. The encoded protein is CASSQDFGGWGGQLNTEAFF.